This T cell receptor beta chain was sequenced in a study of T cells in Graves' hyperthyroidism and ophthalmopathy. Germline loops: CDR1 DFQATT, CDR2 SNEGSKA (reference sequence). CDR3 size: 14 residues. V shed 5 bases and J shed 4 bases, with 16 bases lying between them. Patients were excluded because of uncontrolled infection, other autoimmune disease, pregnancy or lactation. TCR beta CDR3 regions were amplified from RNA. First-round RT-PCR targeting the TCR CDR3 was performed with the HTBI primer set. TCRdb used MiXCR to reprocess the multiplex PCR reads, holding one entry per CDR3 protein. The data hold roughly 400,000 distinct CDR3 sequences, with over 11% observed a single time. There are many counts of this clonotype.

This clonotype was obtained from a man in his forties or fifties with Graves' ophthalmopathy. The chain carries TRBV20-1 and TRBJ2-3, with D possibly being TRBD2 (6 bases). Sequences were obtained from blood. The CDR3 coding sequence is TGCAGTGCTCACATCGGGGGTGGGGCAGATACGCAGTATTTT. Amino acid sequence: CSAHIGGGADTQYF.